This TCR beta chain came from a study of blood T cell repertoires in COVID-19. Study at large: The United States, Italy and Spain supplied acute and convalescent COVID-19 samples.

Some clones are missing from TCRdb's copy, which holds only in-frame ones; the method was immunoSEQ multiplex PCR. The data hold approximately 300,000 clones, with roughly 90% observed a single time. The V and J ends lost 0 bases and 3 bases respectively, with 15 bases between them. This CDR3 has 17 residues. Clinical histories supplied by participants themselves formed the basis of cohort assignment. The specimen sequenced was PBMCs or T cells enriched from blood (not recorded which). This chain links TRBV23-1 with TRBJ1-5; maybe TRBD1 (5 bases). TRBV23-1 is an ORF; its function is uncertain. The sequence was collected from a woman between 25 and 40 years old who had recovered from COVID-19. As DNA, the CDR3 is TGCGCCAGCAGTCAATCGATGGGTCAGGGTAACAATCAGCCCCAGCATTTT. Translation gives CASSQSMGQGNNQPQHF.